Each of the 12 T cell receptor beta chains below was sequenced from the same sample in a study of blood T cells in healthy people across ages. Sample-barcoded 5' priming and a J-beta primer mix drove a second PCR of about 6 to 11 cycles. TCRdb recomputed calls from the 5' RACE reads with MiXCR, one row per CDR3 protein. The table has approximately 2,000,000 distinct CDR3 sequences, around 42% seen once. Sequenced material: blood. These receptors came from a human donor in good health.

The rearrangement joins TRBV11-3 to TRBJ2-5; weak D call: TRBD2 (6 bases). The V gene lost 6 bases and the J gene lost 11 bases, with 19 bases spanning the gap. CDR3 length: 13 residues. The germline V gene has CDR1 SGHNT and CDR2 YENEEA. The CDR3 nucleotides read TGTGCCAGCAGGACTAGTTCCTACAATGAGCAGTACTTC. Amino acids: CASRTSSYNEQYF.

This CDR3 is CASSDLSWVEGSNYGYTF. The CDR3 DNA reads TGTGCCAGCAGCGACCTGAGTTGGGTAGAGGGGTCTAACTATGGCTACACCTTC. This chain uses TRBV7-2 with TRBJ1-2; D is possibly TRBD1 (5 bases). Trimming removed 5 bases from V and 0 bases from J, with 22 bases in between. CDR1 SGHTA and CDR2 FQGNSA come from the germline V gene. The length of the CDR3 is 18 residues.

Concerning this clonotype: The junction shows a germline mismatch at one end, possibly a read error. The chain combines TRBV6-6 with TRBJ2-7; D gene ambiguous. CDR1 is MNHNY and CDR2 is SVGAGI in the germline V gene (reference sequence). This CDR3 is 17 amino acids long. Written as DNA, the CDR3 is TGTGCCGGCAGTACCACTTCATCCGGGTCCACCACCTACGTGCAGTACTTC. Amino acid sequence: CAGSTTSSGSTTYVQYF.

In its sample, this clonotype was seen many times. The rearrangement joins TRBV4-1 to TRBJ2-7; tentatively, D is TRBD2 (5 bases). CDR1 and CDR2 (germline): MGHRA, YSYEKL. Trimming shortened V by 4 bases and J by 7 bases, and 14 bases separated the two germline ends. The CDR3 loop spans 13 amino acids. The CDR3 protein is CASSPPGIEEQYF. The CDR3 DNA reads TGCGCCAGCAGCCCCCCCGGGATAGAAGAGCAGTACTTC.

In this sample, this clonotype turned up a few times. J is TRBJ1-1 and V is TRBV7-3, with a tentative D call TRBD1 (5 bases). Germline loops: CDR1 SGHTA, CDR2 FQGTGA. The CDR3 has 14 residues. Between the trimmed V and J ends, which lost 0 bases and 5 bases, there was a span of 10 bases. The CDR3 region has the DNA TGTGCCAGCAGCTTAACGTCCGAGGGGACTGAAGCTTTCTTT. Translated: CASSLTSEGTEAFF.

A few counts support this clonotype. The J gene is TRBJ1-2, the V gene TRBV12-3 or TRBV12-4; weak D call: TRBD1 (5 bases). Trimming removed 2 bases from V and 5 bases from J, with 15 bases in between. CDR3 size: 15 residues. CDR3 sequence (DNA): TGTGCCAGCAGTTTAAATCGGGGCGCGGAATATGGCTACACCTTC. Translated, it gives CASSLNRGAEYGYTF.

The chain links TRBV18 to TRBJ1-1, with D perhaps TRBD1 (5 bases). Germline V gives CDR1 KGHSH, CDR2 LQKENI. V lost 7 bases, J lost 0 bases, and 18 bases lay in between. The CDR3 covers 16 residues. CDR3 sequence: CASYLNAGGMNTEAFF. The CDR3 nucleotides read TGTGCCAGCTATCTAAACGCGGGGGGAATGAACACTGAAGCTTTCTTT.

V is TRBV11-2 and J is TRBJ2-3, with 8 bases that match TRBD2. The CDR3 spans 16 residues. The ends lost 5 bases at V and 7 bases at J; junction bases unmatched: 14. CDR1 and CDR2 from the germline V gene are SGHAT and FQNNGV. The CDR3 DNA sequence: TGTGCCAGCAGCCGCGGGCGGGGGGCCCTCACGAATACGCAGTATTTT. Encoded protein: CASSRGRGALTNTQYF. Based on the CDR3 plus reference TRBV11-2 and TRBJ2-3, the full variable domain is EAGVAQSPRYKIIEKRQSVAFWCNPISGHATLYWYQQILGQGPKLLIQFQNNGVVDDSQLPKDRFSAERLKGVDSTLKIQPAKLEDSAVYLCASSRGRGALTNTQYFGPGTRLTVL.

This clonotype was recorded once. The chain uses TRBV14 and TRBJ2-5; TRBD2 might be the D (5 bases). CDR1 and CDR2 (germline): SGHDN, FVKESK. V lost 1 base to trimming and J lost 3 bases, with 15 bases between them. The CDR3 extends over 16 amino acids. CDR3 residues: CASSQVGDYPKETQYF. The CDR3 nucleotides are TGTGCCAGCAGCCAAGTTGGTGACTACCCAAAAGAGACCCAGTACTTC.

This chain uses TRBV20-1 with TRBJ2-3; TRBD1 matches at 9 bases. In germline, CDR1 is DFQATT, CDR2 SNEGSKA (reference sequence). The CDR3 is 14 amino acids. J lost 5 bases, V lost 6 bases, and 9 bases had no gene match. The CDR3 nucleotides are TGCAGTGCCACACAGAGACAGGGGGTAGATACGCAGTATTTT. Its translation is CSATQRQGVDTQYF.

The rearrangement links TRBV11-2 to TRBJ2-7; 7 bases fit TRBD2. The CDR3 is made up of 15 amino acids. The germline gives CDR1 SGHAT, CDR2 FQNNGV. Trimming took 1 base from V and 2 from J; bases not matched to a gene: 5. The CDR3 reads CASSLVKAGTYEQYF. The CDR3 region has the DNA TGTGCCAGCAGCTTAGTAAAAGCGGGGACCTACGAGCAGTACTTC.

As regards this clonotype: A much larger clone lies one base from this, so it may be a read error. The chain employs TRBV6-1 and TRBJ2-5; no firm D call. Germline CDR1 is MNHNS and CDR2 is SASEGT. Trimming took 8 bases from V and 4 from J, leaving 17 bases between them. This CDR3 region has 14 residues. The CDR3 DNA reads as TGTGCCAGCTTACGGGCTCTTGTAGCAGAGACCCAGTACTTC. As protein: CASLRALVAETQYF.